The clone carrying this TCR beta chain has a count of ten or more. The data were obtained in a study of read filtering for tumor transcriptome and immune sequencing. Study information: Mean patient age was roughly 66 years, range roughly 40 to 85; 17 male, around 15 female. Per sample, TCR-region reads ranged about 4 to 11 million by IR-seq, about 75 to 1273 by RNA-seq.

The library was built from around 380 ng RNA with molecular barcoded adaptors for alpha/delta and beta/gamma chains. TCRdb analysed the reads with MiXCR anew, one entry per CDR3 protein. The sample lists about 62,000 distinct CDR3 sequences; 15% to 20% were seen once. CDR3 length: 17 amino acids. Germline assignment: CDR1 MGHRA and CDR2 YSYEKL. The germline V and J ends were trimmed by 0 bases and 2 bases, with 13 bases remaining between them. The sequence came from a donor at least 40 years old with multiple myeloma. Specimen: a population of CD138-negative cells sorted from bone marrow. This chain links TRBV4-1 with TRBJ2-2; possibly TRBD1 for D (5 bases). As DNA, the CDR3 is TGCGCCAGCAGCCAAGATGGGCAGGGTGGCAACACCGGGGAGCTGTTTTTT. Translating it yields CASSQDGQGGNTGELFF.